This TCR beta chain originates from a study of T cell responses to AZD1222 COVID-19 vaccine. Libraries were prepared by immunoSEQ multiplex PCR; TCRdb keeps only in-frame clonotypes and omits some of them. The repertoire holds 150,000 to 190,000 clones, with over 70% as singletons. A remark on this clone: Antigen: not known.

Second doses were pooled across both intervals (about 4 or about 12 weeks). There are 12 residues in the CDR3. CDR1 is SGHDT and CDR2 is YYEEEE in the germline V gene. Trimming stripped 1 base from V and 3 bases from J, with 5 bases between. General observations from the study: Most donors were white British and more were female, and clonal diversity was possibly underestimated. Along spike, vaccine-associated CD4 TCRs were found throughout, with dominance at 160-218 and 743-854. Spike-specific TCR depth and breadth grew after two AZD1222 doses.

The specimen comprised peripheral blood, sampled 28 days after the second AZD1222 dose. The receptor comes from an adult who received the AZD1222 COVID-19 vaccine. This sequence joins TRBV5-6 and TRBJ2-7; D uncertain. The CDR3 reads CASSLNHYEQYF. The CDR3 nucleotides are TGTGCCAGCAGCTTGAACCACTACGAGCAGTACTTC.